These 24 T cell receptor beta chains were sequenced from one sample in a study of blood T cell repertoires in COVID-19. TCRdb keeps only in-frame clones here, not all; method: immunoSEQ multiplex PCR. The profile covers 200,000 to 250,000 clones, with roughly 87% appearing a single time and about 10% taken by the ten largest. The sequencing input was PBMCs or T cells enriched from blood (not recorded which). The receptors originated from a man aged 25-40 years who had recovered from COVID-19.

This chain joins TRBV19 and TRBJ1-6; the match to TRBD1 covers 7 bases. The CDR3 is 16 amino acids. V shed 7 bases, J shed 9 bases, and the junction held 15 bases outside the gene matches. Germline-derived CDR1 and CDR2 are LNHDA and SQIVND (reference sequence). CDR3 loop: CASTRHSGDSGSPLHF. DNA of the CDR3: TGTGCCAGTACCCGTCACTCCGGGGACAGCGGTTCACCCCTCCACTTT. Looking up the rest from reference TRBV19 and TRBJ1-6 gives the full variable domain: DGGITQSPKYLFRKEGQNVTLSCEQNLNHDAMYWYRQDPGQGLRLIYYSQIVNDFQKGDIAEGYSVSREKKESFPLTVTSAQKNPTAFYLCASTRHSGDSGSPLHFGNGTRLTVT.

The chain has TRBV21-1 and TRBJ2-5; the listed D gene, TRBD1, was not tested against the DNA. TRBV21-1 is assigned pseudogene status. The CDR3 covers 13 residues. As DNA, the CDR3 is TGTGCCAGCAGCTTCCAGGGGCAAGAGACCCAGTACTTC. Translation gives CASSFQGQETQYF.

This clone appeared a few times. The rearrangement joins TRBV2 to TRBJ1-2; no clear D gene. Germline CDR1 is SNHLY and CDR2 is FYNNEI. The CDR3 contains 13 residues. The ends were cut back, 3 bases at V and 7 bases at J, with 12 bases in the middle. In DNA form, the CDR3 reads TGTGCCAGCAGTGAGCGGAGGGAGGCTGGCTACACCTTC. Its translation: CASSERREAGYTF.

This clone was found once. This chain uses TRBV19 with TRBJ1-1; TRBD1 matches 7 bases. J was trimmed by 5 bases and V by 10 bases; bases with no gene match: 7. The CDR3 loop spans 12 amino acids. The germline V gene encodes CDR1 LNHDA and CDR2 SQIVND (reference sequence). The CDR3 reads CATRDRFTEAFF. The CDR3 coding sequence is TGTGCCACCAGGGACAGATTTACTGAAGCTTTCTTT. Full variable domain (remainder filled in from reference TRBV19 and TRBJ1-1): DGGITQSPKYLFRKEGQNVTLSCEQNLNHDAMYWYRQDPGQGLRLIYYSQIVNDFQKGDIAEGYSVSREKKESFPLTVTSAQKNPTAFYLCATRDRFTEAFFGQGTRLTVV.

This clone has a single count. The V gene is TRBV28, the J gene TRBJ2-1; TRBD2 aligns across 7 bases. The J segment lost 2 bases and the V segment lost 4 bases, leaving 8 bases of the junction unmatched. Germline CDR1 is MDHEN and CDR2 is SYDVKM. CDR3 length: 16 residues. The CDR3, as DNA: TGTGCCAGCAGTTCTGGCGGGAGAGGCGCCTACAATGAGCAGTTCTTC. It yields the protein CASSSGGRGAYNEQFF.

Only a few counts were recorded for this clone. This sequence joins TRBV27 and TRBJ1-2, with a possible D match to TRBD1 (6 bases). Per germline, CDR1 MNHEY and CDR2 SMNVEV (reference sequence). This CDR3 is built from 15 residues. V shed 0 bases and J shed 5 bases, with 13 bases lying between them. CDR3 sequence reads: CASSLSGGAWYGYTF. The CDR3 DNA is TGTGCCAGCAGTTTATCTGGGGGGGCCTGGTATGGCTACACCTTC.

The rearrangement uses TRBV7-2 and TRBJ2-3; 13 bases map to TRBD2. Germline CDR1 and CDR2: SGHTA and FQGNSA. Trimming took 4 bases from V and 8 from J; bases not matched to a gene: 18. This CDR3 spans 19 amino acids. Here the CDR3 DNA reads TGTGCCAGCAGCTCGCCACTAGCGGGAGGGCCAAGAAAAGATCCTACGCAGTATTTT. This codes for CASSSPLAGGPRKDPTQYF.

The table lists this clone with a count of one. The V gene is TRBV6-5, the J gene TRBJ1-2; D might be TRBD1 (5 bases). This CDR3 spans 14 amino acids. CDR1 and CDR2 (germline): MNHEY, SVGAGI. V was shortened by 11 bases and J by 4 bases, with 20 bases between the two germline ends. Here the CDR3 DNA reads TGTGCCCTCCCCGGGCAGGGTGGGATCTATGGCTACACCTTC. Translated: CALPGQGGIYGYTF.

The chain links TRBV5-1 to TRBJ2-7; D is uncertain. Germline V lookup: CDR1 SGHRS, CDR2 YFSETQ. V gave up 0 bases and J gave up 3 bases, with 4 bases separating them. The CDR3 loop spans 12 amino acids. The CDR3 nucleotides are TGCGCCAGCAGCTTGGACGGCTACGAGCAGTACTTC. It translates to CASSLDGYEQYF.

This chain uses TRBV28 with TRBJ2-5; 7 bases agree with TRBD1. Trimming took 5 bases from V and 2 from J; bases not matched to a gene: 2. CDR1 is MDHEN, CDR2 SYDVKM, per germline. This CDR3 has 13 residues. The CDR3 bases are TGTGCCAGCAGTCCGGGACAGCAAGAGACCCAGTACTTC. Protein product: CASSPGQQETQYF.

The chain links TRBV30 to TRBJ1-4; D not certain. Germline-derived CDR1 and CDR2 are GTSNPN and SVGIG (reference sequence). The V and J ends lost 1 base and 8 bases respectively, with 11 bases between them. The CDR3 is 13 amino acids. CDR3: CAWSGGMQEKLFF. In DNA, the CDR3 is TGTGCCTGGAGTGGAGGGATGCAAGAAAAACTGTTTTTT.

The chain uses TRBV3-1 (or the pseudogene TRBV3-2) and TRBJ2-4; 8 nucleotides match TRBD1. From germline, CDR1 is LGHDT and CDR2 YNNKEL (reference sequence). V lost 3 bases to trimming and J lost 9 bases; unmatched junction nucleotides: 4. This CDR3 has 13 amino acids. The CDR3 nucleotides are TGTGCCAGCAGCCAGGGACAGGAAGGCATTCAGTACTTC. The encoded protein is CASSQGQEGIQYF.

This clone is a singleton in its sample. V and J are TRBV12-3 or TRBV12-4 and TRBJ2-7; D uncertain. Trimming took off 1 base at V and 5 bases at J, with 6 bases between the two ends. The CDR3 has 12 amino acids. For the CDR3, the DNA is TGTGCCAGCAGTTTAGACAGAAACGAGCAGTACTTC. It specifies CASSLDRNEQYF.

CDR3 nucleotides: TGTGCCACCAGCAGAGACGCGGCGGTCTACGAGCAGTACTTC. Translating gives CATSRDAAVYEQYF. The chain has TRBV15 and TRBJ2-7; D not resolved. Trimming took off 0 bases at V and 3 bases at J, with 9 bases between the two ends. This CDR3 contains 14 residues. The germline CDR1 and CDR2 sequences are LNHNV and YYDKDF (reference sequence).

The chain carries TRBV5-1 and TRBJ2-7; TRBD2 aligns across 8 bases. This CDR3 region has 13 residues. J was trimmed by 7 bases and V by 5 bases; bases with no gene match: 8. Per germline, CDR1 SGHRS and CDR2 YFSETQ. As DNA, the CDR3 is TGCGCCAGCAGACGGGAGGGCCGAGGAGAGCAGTACTTC. Its protein is CASRREGRGEQYF.

V and J are TRBV7-8 and TRBJ1-1, with unresolved D. The CDR3 has 14 residues. V was trimmed by 5 bases and J by 8 bases, leaving 18 bases between them. The V gene's germline CDR1 is SGHVS and CDR2 FQNEAQ. The DNA of the CDR3 is TGTGCCAGCAGCCTAGATCTCGGGAAGAGAGAAGCTTTCTTT. Amino acid sequence: CASSLDLGKREAFF. The variable domain in full, completed from reference TRBV7-8 and TRBJ1-1, reads GAGVSQSPRYKVAKRGQDVALRCDPISGHVSLFWYQQALGQGPEFLTYFQNEAQLDKSGLPSDRFFAERPEGSVSTLKIQRTQQEDSAVYLCASSLDLGKREAFFGQGTRLTVV.

The V and J genes are TRBV7-8 and TRBJ1-1; D not certain. This CDR3 comprises 14 residues. Trimming pared 1 base from V and 4 bases from J, leaving 10 bases between. The germline gives CDR1 SGHVS, CDR2 FQNEAQ. As DNA, the CDR3 is TGTGCCAGCAGCTTAGGGCGGGGAACCACTGAAGCTTTCTTT. Its translation: CASSLGRGTTEAFF.

CDR3 nucleotides: TGCGCCAGCAGCTTGCGGGAGAACACTGAAGCTTTCTTT. The encoded protein is CASSLRENTEAFF. V usage is TRBV5-1 and J usage is TRBJ1-1; D not resolved. Trimming cost V 1 base and J 1 base, with 5 bases left between them. The V gene's germline CDR1 is SGHRS and CDR2 YFSETQ. The CDR3 is made up of 13 amino acids.

CDR3 sequence (DNA): TGTGCCTGGAGTGACAGGGGTCATCAGCCCCAGCATTTT. Its protein is CAWSDRGHQPQHF. The chain recombines TRBV30 with TRBJ1-5, with 7 bases that match TRBD1. Per the germline V gene, CDR1 is GTSNPN and CDR2 is SVGIG (reference sequence). The CDR3 sequence is 13 residues long. V was clipped by 1 base and J by 5 bases; unmatched bases: 2.

The chain has TRBV11-3 and TRBJ2-7; the D gene is possibly TRBD2 (6 bases). V lost 5 bases, J lost 1 base, and 9 bases lay in between. This CDR3 has 13 residues. CDR1 is SGHNT, CDR2 YENEEA, per germline. DNA of the CDR3: TGTGCCAGCAGCCCAGGAGGGTCCTACGAGCAGTACTTC. This codes for CASSPGGSYEQYF.

This clone has ten or more counts. The junction and the germline gene differ at one end; a read error may be behind it. This CDR3 is CASSSGGFRPRAF. Written as DNA, the CDR3 is TGTGCCAGCAGCTCCGGGGGTTTTAGACCTAGGGCGTTT. The chain combines TRBV7-2 with TRBJ1-6; possible D gene TRBD1, 5 bases. This CDR3 spans 13 amino acids. Per the germline V gene, CDR1 is SGHTA and CDR2 is FQGNSA.

The CDR3 DNA follows: TGTGCCAGCAGCCAAGAAATGACACATGAGCAGTTCTTC. The encoded protein is CASSQEMTHEQFF. The chain links TRBV3-1 (or the pseudogene TRBV3-2) to TRBJ2-1; D remains ambiguous. The CDR3 is made up of 13 amino acids. Germline V gene data show CDR1 as LGHDT and CDR2 as YNNKEL (reference sequence). Trimming took 0 bases from V and 8 from J, leaving 8 bases between them.

V is TRBV4-1 and J is TRBJ2-7; D is perhaps TRBD1 (5 bases). The germline V gene encodes CDR1 MGHRA and CDR2 YSYEKL. The CDR3 spans 14 residues. The V end lost 0 bases, the J end lost 3 bases, and 9 bases lay between the germline ends. The CDR3 DNA sequence: TGCGCCAGCAGCCAAGATCGACAGTTCTACGAGCAGTACTTC. Its translation is CASSQDRQFYEQYF.

V is TRBV4-2 and J is TRBJ1-5; 8 bases agree with TRBD1. The CDR3 is made up of 16 amino acids. V gave up 0 bases and J gave up 5 bases; unmatched junction bases: 6. The germline gives CDR1 LGHNA, CDR2 YNFKEQ. CDR3 nucleotide sequence: TGTGCCAGCAGCCAAGACCCGCAGGGGGCCCATCAGCCCCAGCATTTT. It encodes CASSQDPQGAHQPQHF.